A selection of T cell receptor beta chains follows, all from one sample in a study of CXCR3-negative and CXCR3-positive naive CD8 T cells. TCRdb reprocessed the 5' RACE reads and stores each CDR3 protein as one record, lacking DNA. This listing includes about 130,000 distinct CDR3 sequences. The sample comprised naive CXCR3- CD8+ T cells from blood. The receptors shown here come from a human donor in good health. Some clones in this sample may be carry-over from other donors' samples. Both conserved end residues are part of each CDR3.

cdr3_aa: CASVGGAETQYF
v_call: TRBV7-9
j_call: TRBJ2-5

cdr3_aa: CASSPHLGAYEQYF
v_call: TRBV28
j_call: TRBJ2-7

cdr3_aa: CAGDGPSTDTQYF
v_call: TRBV30
j_call: TRBJ2-3

cdr3_aa: CASRDGTESTEAFF
v_call: TRBV12-3/TRBV12-4
j_call: TRBJ1-1

cdr3_aa: CSVEDREADLSGNTIYF
v_call: TRBV29-1
j_call: TRBJ1-3

cdr3_aa: CASSQELLPKTQYF
v_call: TRBV14
j_call: TRBJ2-5

cdr3_aa: CASSIGTGNTEAFF
v_call: TRBV5-1
j_call: TRBJ1-1

cdr3_aa: CASSYPRSASGSYNEQFF
v_call: TRBV6-2/TRBV6-3
j_call: TRBJ2-1

cdr3_aa: CSVMTGSGGPLHF
v_call: TRBV29-1
j_call: TRBJ1-6

cdr3_aa: CASSLASLSYEQYF
v_call: TRBV7-9
j_call: TRBJ2-7

cdr3_aa: CASSVPPFNEQFF
v_call: TRBV9
j_call: TRBJ2-1

cdr3_aa: CASSLAFVNYGYTF
v_call: TRBV7-9
j_call: TRBJ1-2

cdr3_aa: CSAVVGLTNEQFF
v_call: TRBV20-1
j_call: TRBJ2-1

cdr3_aa: CASSEDLNVYTF
v_call: TRBV5-1
j_call: TRBJ1-2

cdr3_aa: CASSPGTNSYEQYF
v_call: TRBV5-1
j_call: TRBJ2-7

cdr3_aa: CASSYFGGISSTDTQYF
v_call: TRBV6-5
j_call: TRBJ2-3

cdr3_aa: CASSQERSLVKDTQYF
v_call: TRBV3-1
j_call: TRBJ2-3

cdr3_aa: CASSPGNVDTQYF
v_call: TRBV5-1
j_call: TRBJ2-3

cdr3_aa: CSVQGERYEQYF
v_call: TRBV29-1
j_call: TRBJ2-7

cdr3_aa: CASSQRSERGLEYSNQPQHF
v_call: TRBV23-1
j_call: TRBJ1-5

cdr3_aa: CASSLGGQPTDTQYF
v_call: TRBV7-9
j_call: TRBJ2-3

cdr3_aa: CASSSRDRGLEQYF
v_call: TRBV7-9
j_call: TRBJ2-7

cdr3_aa: CASSLENPYEQYF
v_call: TRBV28
j_call: TRBJ2-7

cdr3_aa: CASSETLSSVYVYTF
v_call: TRBV10-1
j_call: TRBJ1-2

cdr3_aa: CASSQLNTGELFF
v_call: TRBV4-3
j_call: TRBJ2-2

cdr3_aa: CASSSTSTGGPEAFF
v_call: TRBV12-3/TRBV12-4
j_call: TRBJ1-1

cdr3_aa: CASSLQRGANTGELFF
v_call: TRBV28
j_call: TRBJ2-2

cdr3_aa: CASSQSVVFLQPQHF
v_call: TRBV23-1
j_call: TRBJ1-5

cdr3_aa: CASSQILTDTQYF
v_call: TRBV28
j_call: TRBJ2-3

cdr3_aa: CASSDSGTASYEQYF
v_call: TRBV5-1
j_call: TRBJ2-7

cdr3_aa: CATSRGGTGSAGF
v_call: TRBV15
j_call: TRBJ2-4

cdr3_aa: CSVEERTGSETQYF
v_call: TRBV29-1
j_call: TRBJ2-5

cdr3_aa: CASSRTGHFGYTF
v_call: TRBV14
j_call: TRBJ1-2

cdr3_aa: CSGVESSPGNEQFF
v_call: TRBV29-1
j_call: TRBJ2-1

cdr3_aa: CSVDGNQGGVQETQYF
v_call: TRBV29-1
j_call: TRBJ2-5

cdr3_aa: CASLEALPNEQFF
v_call: TRBV6-2/TRBV6-3
j_call: TRBJ2-1

cdr3_aa: CASSEVEESGELFF
v_call: TRBV25-1
j_call: TRBJ2-2

cdr3_aa: CATEGWAGYGYTF
v_call: TRBV15
j_call: TRBJ1-2

cdr3_aa: CASSQGLGTGELFF
v_call: TRBV4-1
j_call: TRBJ2-2

cdr3_aa: CASSVRGGDEKLFF
v_call: TRBV12-3/TRBV12-4
j_call: TRBJ1-4

cdr3_aa: CASSLPGQPFPDQF
v_call: TRBV11-2
j_call: TRBJ1-1